This TCR beta chain was documented in a study of T cell responses to AZD1222 COVID-19 vaccine. Overall study context: Second-dose timings of about 4 or about 12 weeks were pooled.

The V segment lost 2 bases and the J segment 0 bases; nucleotides outside the gene matches: 10. Germline V gene data show CDR1 as KGHSH and CDR2 as LQKENI. This CDR3 is built from 18 residues. About this clone itself: Its antigen is currently unknown.

Some clones are missing from TCRdb's copy, which holds only in-frame ones; the method was immunoSEQ multiplex PCR. The sample holds about 140,000 clones, approximately 91% seen once. General study points: Repertoires in all cases were sampled only once the peak T cell response had passed. Only a handful of AZD1222 recipients tested seropositive at baseline.

This chain links TRBV18 with TRBJ1-2; 9 bases line up with TRBD1. Sequences were derived from peripheral blood, sampled on day 0 of AZD1222 vaccination. This TCR was recovered from an adult in good health. The CDR3 protein is CASSPTGTGRNSNYGYTF. The CDR3 DNA follows: TGTGCCAGCTCACCAACCGGGACAGGGAGGAATTCTAACTATGGCTACACCTTC.